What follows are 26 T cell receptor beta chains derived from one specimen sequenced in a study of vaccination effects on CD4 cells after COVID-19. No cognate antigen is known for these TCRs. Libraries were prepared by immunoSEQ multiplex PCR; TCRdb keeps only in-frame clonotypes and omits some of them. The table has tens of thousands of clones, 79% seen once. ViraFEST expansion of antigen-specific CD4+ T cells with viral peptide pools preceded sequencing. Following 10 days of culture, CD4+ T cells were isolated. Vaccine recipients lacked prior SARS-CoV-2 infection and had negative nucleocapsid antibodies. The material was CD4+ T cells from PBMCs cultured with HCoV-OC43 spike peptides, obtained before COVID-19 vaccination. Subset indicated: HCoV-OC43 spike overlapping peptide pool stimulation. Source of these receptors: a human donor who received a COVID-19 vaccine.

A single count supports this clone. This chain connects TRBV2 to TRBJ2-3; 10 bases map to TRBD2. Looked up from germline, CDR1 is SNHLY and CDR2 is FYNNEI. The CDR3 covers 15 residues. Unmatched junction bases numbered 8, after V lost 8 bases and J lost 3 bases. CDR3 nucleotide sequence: TGTGCCAGCCGTCCTAGCGGGGGTCCGACAGATACGCAGTATTTT. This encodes CASRPSGGPTDTQYF.

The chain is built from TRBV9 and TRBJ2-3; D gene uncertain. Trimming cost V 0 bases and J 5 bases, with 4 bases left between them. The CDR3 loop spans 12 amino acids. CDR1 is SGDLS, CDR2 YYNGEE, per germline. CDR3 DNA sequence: TGTGCCAGCAGCGTAGAATTAGATACGCAGTATTTT. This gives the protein CASSVELDTQYF.

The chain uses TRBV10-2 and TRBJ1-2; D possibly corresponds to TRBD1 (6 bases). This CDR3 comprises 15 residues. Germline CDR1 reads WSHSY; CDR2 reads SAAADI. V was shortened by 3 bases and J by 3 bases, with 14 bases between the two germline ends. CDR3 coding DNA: TGCGCCAGCAGTGATTGGACAGCCCAATACTATGGCTACACCTTC. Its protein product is CASSDWTAQYYGYTF.

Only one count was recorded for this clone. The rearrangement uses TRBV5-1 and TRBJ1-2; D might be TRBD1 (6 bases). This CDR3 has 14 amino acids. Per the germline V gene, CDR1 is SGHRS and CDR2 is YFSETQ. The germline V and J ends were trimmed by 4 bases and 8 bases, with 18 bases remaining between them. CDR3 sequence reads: CASSIGQPDLGYTF. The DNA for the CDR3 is TGCGCCAGCAGCATAGGACAGCCCGATCTAGGCTACACCTTC.

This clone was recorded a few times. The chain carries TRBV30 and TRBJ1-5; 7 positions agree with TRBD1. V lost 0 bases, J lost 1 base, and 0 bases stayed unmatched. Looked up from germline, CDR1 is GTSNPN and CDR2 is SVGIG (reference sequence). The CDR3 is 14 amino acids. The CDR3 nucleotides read TGTGCCTGGAGTGTGACAGGGAGCAATCAGCCCCAGCATTTT. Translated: CAWSVTGSNQPQHF.

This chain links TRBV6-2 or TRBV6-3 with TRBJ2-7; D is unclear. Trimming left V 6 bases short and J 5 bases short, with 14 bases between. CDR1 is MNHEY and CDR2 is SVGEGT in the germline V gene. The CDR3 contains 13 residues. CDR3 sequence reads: CASSLRTIDEQYV. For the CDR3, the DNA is TGTGCCAGCAGCCTACGGACCATTGACGAGCAGTACGTC.

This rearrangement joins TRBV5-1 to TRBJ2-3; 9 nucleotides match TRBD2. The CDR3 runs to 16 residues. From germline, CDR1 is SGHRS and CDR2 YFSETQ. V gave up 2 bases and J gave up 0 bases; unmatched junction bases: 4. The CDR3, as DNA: TGCGCCAGCAGCTTCTCTAGCGGGGTGAGCACAGATACGCAGTATTTT. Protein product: CASSFSSGVSTDTQYF.

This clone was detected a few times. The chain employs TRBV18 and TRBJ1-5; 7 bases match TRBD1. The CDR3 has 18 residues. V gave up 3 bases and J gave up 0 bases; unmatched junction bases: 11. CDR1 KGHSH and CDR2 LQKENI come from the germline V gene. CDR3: CASSPSGTAFYSNQPQHF. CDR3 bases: TGTGCCAGCTCACCCTCCGGGACAGCCTTTTATAGCAATCAGCCCCAGCATTTT.

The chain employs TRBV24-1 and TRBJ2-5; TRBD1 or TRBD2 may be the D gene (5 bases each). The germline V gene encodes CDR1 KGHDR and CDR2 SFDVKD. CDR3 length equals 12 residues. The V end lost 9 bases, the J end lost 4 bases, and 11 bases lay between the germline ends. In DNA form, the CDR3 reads TGTGCCACCCGGGGCTTTGGAGAGACCCAGTACTTC. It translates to CATRGFGETQYF.

CDR3 amino acids: CASSLQSPLVDTQYF. In DNA, the CDR3 is TGTGCCAGCAGCTTGCAGTCACCCCTTGTGGATACGCAGTATTTT. The rearrangement uses TRBV5-6 and TRBJ2-3, with unresolved D. The germline gives CDR1 SGHDT, CDR2 YYEEEE. The CDR3 totals 15 residues. Trimming took off 1 base at V and 6 bases at J, with 15 bases between the two ends.

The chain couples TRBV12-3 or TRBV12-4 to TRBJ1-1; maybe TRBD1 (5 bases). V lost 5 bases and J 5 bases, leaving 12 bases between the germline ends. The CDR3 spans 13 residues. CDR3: CASSKGFWTEAFF. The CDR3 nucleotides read TGTGCCAGCAGTAAGGGGTTCTGGACTGAAGCTTTCTTT.

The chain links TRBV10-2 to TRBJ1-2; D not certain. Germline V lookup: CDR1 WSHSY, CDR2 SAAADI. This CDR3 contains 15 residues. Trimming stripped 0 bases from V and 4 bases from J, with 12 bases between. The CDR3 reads CASSESAGRSYGYTF. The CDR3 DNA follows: TGCGCCAGCAGTGAGTCGGCAGGTCGATCCTATGGCTACACCTTC.

The CDR3 nucleotides are TGTGCCAGCAGCTTAGCTGGGACAGGGACCTTAAGGTGGCAGTTCTTC. This translates into CASSLAGTGTLRWQFF. The V and J genes are TRBV7-2 and TRBJ2-1; TRBD1 aligns across 9 bases. CDR1 SGHTA and CDR2 FQGNSA come from the germline V gene. This CDR3 has 16 residues. V gave up 0 bases and J gave up 12 bases; unmatched junction bases: 12.

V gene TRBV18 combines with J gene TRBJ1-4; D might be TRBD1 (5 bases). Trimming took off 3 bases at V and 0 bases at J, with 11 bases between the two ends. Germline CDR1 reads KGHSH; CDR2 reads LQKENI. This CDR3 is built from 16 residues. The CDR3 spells CASSPTGGPTNEKLFF. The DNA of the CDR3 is TGTGCCAGCTCACCCACAGGCGGTCCAACTAATGAAAAACTGTTTTTT.

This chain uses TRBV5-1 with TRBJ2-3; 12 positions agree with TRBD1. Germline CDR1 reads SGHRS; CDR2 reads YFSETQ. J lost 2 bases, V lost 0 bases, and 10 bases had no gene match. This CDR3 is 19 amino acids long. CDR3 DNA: TGCGCCAGCAGCTTGGTCCCCAGGGGACAGGGGGCTGACACAGATACGCAGTATTTT. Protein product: CASSLVPRGQGADTDTQYF.

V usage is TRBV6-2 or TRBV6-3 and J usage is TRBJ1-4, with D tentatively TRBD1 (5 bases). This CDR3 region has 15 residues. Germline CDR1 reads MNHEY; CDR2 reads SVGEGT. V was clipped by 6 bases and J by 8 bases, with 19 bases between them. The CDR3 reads CASSRETVRREKLFF. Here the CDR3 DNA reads TGTGCCAGCAGCCGGGAGACAGTCCGGCGAGAAAAACTGTTTTTT.

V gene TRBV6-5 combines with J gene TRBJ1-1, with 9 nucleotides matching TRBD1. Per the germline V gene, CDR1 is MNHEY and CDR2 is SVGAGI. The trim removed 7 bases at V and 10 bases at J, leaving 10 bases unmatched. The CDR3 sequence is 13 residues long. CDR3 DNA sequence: TGTGCCAGCAAAGGGACAGGGAAAGCGGTAGCTTTCTTT. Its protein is CASKGTGKAVAFF.

CDR3 region: CASSFTGYFEQYV. The CDR3 DNA is TGTGCCAGCAGCTTCACAGGGTATTTCGAGCAGTACGTC. V gene TRBV11-1 combines with J gene TRBJ2-7; D is perhaps TRBD1 (6 bases). This CDR3 spans 13 amino acids. CDR1 and CDR2 (germline): SGHAT, FQDESV (reference sequence). V lost 3 bases to trimming and J lost 6 bases, with 12 bases between them.

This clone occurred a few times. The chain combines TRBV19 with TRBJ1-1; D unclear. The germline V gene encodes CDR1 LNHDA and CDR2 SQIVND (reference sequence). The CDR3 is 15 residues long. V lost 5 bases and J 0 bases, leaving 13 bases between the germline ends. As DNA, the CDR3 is TGTGCCAGTAGTTTTCGGCAAATAGTGAACACTGAAGCTTTCTTT. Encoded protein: CASSFRQIVNTEAFF.

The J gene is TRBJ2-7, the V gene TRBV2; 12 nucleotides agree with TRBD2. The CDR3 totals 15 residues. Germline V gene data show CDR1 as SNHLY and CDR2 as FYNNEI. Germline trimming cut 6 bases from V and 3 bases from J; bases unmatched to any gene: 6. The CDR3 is CASSARLAGDYEQYV. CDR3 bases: TGTGCCAGCAGCGCAAGACTAGCGGGGGACTACGAGCAGTACGTC.

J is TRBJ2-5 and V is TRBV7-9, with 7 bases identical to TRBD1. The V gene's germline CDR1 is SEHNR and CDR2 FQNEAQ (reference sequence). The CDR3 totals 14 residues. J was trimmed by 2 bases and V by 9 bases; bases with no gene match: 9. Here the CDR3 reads CASIRAGGQETQYF. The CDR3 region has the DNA TGTGCCAGTATCAGGGCAGGGGGTCAAGAGACCCAGTACTTC.

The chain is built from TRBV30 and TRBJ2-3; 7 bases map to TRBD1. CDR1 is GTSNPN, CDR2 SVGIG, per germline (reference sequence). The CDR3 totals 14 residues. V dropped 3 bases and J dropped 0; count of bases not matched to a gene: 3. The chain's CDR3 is CAWRQGHSTDTQYF. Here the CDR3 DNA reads TGTGCCTGGAGACAGGGGCACAGCACAGATACGCAGTATTTT.

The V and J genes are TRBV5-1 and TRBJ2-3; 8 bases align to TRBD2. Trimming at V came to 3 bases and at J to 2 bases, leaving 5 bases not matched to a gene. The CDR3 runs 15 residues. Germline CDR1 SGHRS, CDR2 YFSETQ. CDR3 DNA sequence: TGCGCCAGCAGCTCGGGACTAGGGATCACAGATACGCAGTATTTT. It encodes CASSSGLGITDTQYF.

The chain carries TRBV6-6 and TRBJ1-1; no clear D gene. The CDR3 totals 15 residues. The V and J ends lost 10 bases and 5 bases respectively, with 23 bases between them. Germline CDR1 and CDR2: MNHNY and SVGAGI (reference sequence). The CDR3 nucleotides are TGTGCCACCGGTGCATGGGCCACCAAAAGGACTGAAGCTTTCTTT. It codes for CATGAWATKRTEAFF.

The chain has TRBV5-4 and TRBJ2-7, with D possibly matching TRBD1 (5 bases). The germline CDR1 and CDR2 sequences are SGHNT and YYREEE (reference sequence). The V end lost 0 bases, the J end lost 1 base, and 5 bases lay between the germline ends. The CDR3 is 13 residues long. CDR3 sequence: CASSLDRSYEQYV. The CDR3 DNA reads TGTGCCAGCAGCTTGGACAGGTCCTACGAGCAGTACGTC.

DNA of the CDR3: TGTGCCAGCAGTTTTAACTTAGAAGGTCGCCCCTACGAGCAGTACGTC. The encoded protein is CASSFNLEGRPYEQYV. The chain carries TRBV28 and TRBJ2-7; D is unresolved. Per the germline V gene, CDR1 is MDHEN and CDR2 is SYDVKM. This CDR3 spans 16 amino acids. V lost 3 bases and J 2 bases, leaving 17 bases between the germline ends.